A single sample gave rise to the 19 T cell receptor beta chains below, sequenced in a study of OX40 agonist ivuxolimab in advanced cancers. Only in-frame clones appear in the TCRdb table, and some are missing; sequencing was by immunoSEQ multiplex PCR. The profile shows over 35,000 clones, roughly four fifths of them singletons. Here the sequenced sample was CD4+ or CD8+ T cells sorted from blood, taken in a trial of the OX40 agonist ivuxolimab. The origin of the receptors is an adult with an advanced solid tumor such as melanoma, head and neck, liver or kidney cancer.

The chain carries TRBV9 and TRBJ2-7; the D is unclear. Trimming took off 0 bases at V and 7 bases at J, with 11 bases between the two ends. The CDR3 runs 13 residues. CDR1 and CDR2 from the germline V gene are SGDLS and YYNGEE. CDR3 nucleotide sequence: TGTGCCAGCAGCGTAGACCCTAGATCAGAGCAGTACTTC. Translation gives CASSVDPRSEQYF.

J is TRBJ2-5 and V is TRBV28; TRBD1 agrees at 7 bases. The DNA end favors TRBJ2-7, so the J call may be wrong. CDR3 length equals 17 residues. Germline CDR1 and CDR2: MDHEN and SYDVKM. The CDR3 sequence is CASRPPGGPGGPYEQYF. In nucleotides, the CDR3 is TGTGCCAGCAGACCCCCAGGGGGTCCCGGTGGTCCCTACGAGCAGTACTTC.

This chain links TRBV5-1 with TRBJ2-2; 11 bases line up with TRBD2. Germline loops: CDR1 SGHRS, CDR2 YFSETQ. The CDR3 covers 17 residues. V lost 0 bases to trimming and J lost 6 bases; unmatched junction nucleotides: 7. The CDR3 region has the DNA TGCGCCAGCAGCTTGGGCCTAGCGGGGGGCCCAGCCGGGGAGCTGTTTTTT. Amino acids: CASSLGLAGGPAGELFF.

The V call is TRBV13, the J call TRBJ2-3, with D possibly matching TRBD1 (5 bases). Germline V gene lookup returns CDR1 PRHDT and CDR2 FYEKMQ (reference sequence). The CDR3 covers 15 residues. Between the trimmed V and J ends, which lost 2 bases and 5 bases, there was a span of 14 bases. The DNA of the CDR3 is TGTGCCAGCAGCTTACCGGACATCCAGGAAGATACGCAGTATTTT. Protein: CASSLPDIQEDTQYF.

Comment on this clone: In this CDR3 the conserved last residue, phenylalanine or tryptophan, is missing, so a read error is likely. V and J are TRBV27 and TRBJ1-6; D uncertain. Germline V lookup: CDR1 MNHEY, CDR2 SMNVEV (reference sequence). V gave up 2 bases and J gave up 0 bases, with 5 bases separating them. This CDR3 region has 15 residues. DNA for the CDR3: TGTGCCAGCAGTTTAAAGCTCTCCTATAATTCACCCCTCCACCTT. This translates into CASSLKLSYNSPLHL.

The chain employs TRBV10-3 and TRBJ1-3; 8 bases are a match to TRBD1. V was clipped by 6 bases and J by 0 bases; unmatched bases: 10. The CDR3 extends over 17 amino acids. Germline V gene sequence: CDR1 ENHRY, CDR2 SYGVKD. The CDR3 DNA sequence: TGTGCCATCAGCTCCCAGACAGGGGACTTCTCTGGAAACACCATATATTTT. This sequence encodes CAISSQTGDFSGNTIYF.

In DNA form, the CDR3 reads TGTGCCAGCAGCTTAGCTGGCCCCCAGGGTAGTATACTCGGCACTGAAGCTTTCTTT. Translating it yields CASSLAGPQGSILGTEAFF. The chain recombines TRBV7-2 with TRBJ1-1; maybe TRBD1 (5 bases). Trimming took off 0 bases at V and 4 bases at J, with 24 bases between the two ends. The CDR3 has 19 residues. Looked up from germline, CDR1 is SGHTA and CDR2 is FQGNSA.

The rearrangement uses TRBV29-1 and TRBJ2-3; 14 bases line up with TRBD2. This CDR3 region has 15 residues. CDR1 is SQVTM and CDR2 is ANQGSEA in the germline V gene. The trim removed 4 bases at V and 2 bases at J, leaving 2 bases unmatched. The CDR3 bases are TGCAGCGTTGGGGGACTAGCGGGGGACACAGATACGCAGTATTTT. As protein: CSVGGLAGDTDTQYF.

This clone was observed once. This CDR3 reads CASSLVVSGGSNQPQHF. The DNA for the CDR3 is TGTGCCAGCAGCTTAGTGGTTTCAGGGGGAAGCAATCAGCCCCAGCATTTT. The chain employs TRBV7-9 and TRBJ1-5, with 7 bases matching TRBD1. This CDR3 has 17 amino acids. Germline assignment: CDR1 SEHNR and CDR2 FQNEAQ (reference sequence). J was trimmed by 1 base and V by 1 base; bases with no gene match: 7.

The CDR3 nucleotides read TGTGCCAGCAGCGAAGGACAGGGCTTGACTGAAGCTTTCTTT. Translation: CASSEGQGLTEAFF. The rearrangement uses TRBV9 and TRBJ1-1; 8 bases are shared with TRBD1. The CDR3 is made up of 14 amino acids. Germline CDR1 reads SGDLS; CDR2 reads YYNGEE. J was trimmed by 5 bases and V by 3 bases; bases with no gene match: 6.

The gene calls are TRBV4-1 and TRBJ2-7; D is unclear. Germline assignment: CDR1 MGHRA and CDR2 YSYEKL. With 1 base removed from V and 2 bases from J, the gap between germline ends came to 6 bases. The length of the CDR3 is 13 residues. This CDR3 is CASSQARTYEQYF. CDR3 nucleotides: TGCGCCAGCAGCCAAGCACGGACCTACGAGCAGTACTTC.

The V and J genes are TRBV7-2 and TRBJ2-7; the match to TRBD2 covers 13 bases. V lost 3 bases, J lost 4 bases, and 9 bases stayed unmatched. The germline V gene has CDR1 SGHTA and CDR2 FQGNSA. This CDR3 has 17 residues. CDR3 residues: CASSFQTSGGRGYEQYF. Written as DNA, the CDR3 is TGTGCCAGCAGCTTTCAGACTAGCGGGGGGCGAGGATACGAGCAGTACTTC. The full variable domain, its missing parts supplied by reference TRBV7-2 and TRBJ2-7, is GAGVSQSPSNKVTEKGKDVELRCDPISGHTALYWYRQSLGQGLEFLIYFQGNSAPDKSGLPSDRFSAERTGGSVSTLTIQRTQQEDSAVYLCASSFQTSGGRGYEQYFGPGTRLTVT.

The chain uses TRBV6-1 and TRBJ2-2; no reliable D call. The CDR3 runs to 15 residues. Germline V gene data show CDR1 as MNHNS and CDR2 as SASEGT. V lost 3 bases and J lost 4, with 12 bases in between. The CDR3 loop reads CASSEIGPSTGELFF. The CDR3 nucleotides read TGTGCCAGCAGTGAGATAGGTCCGAGCACCGGGGAGCTGTTTTTT.

The chain couples TRBV30 to TRBJ2-7, with D unclear. The CDR3 covers 14 residues. Germline CDR1 GTSNPN, CDR2 SVGIG (reference sequence). V was trimmed by 3 bases and J by 0 bases, leaving 12 bases between them. The CDR3: CAWSDPARSYEQYF. The CDR3 DNA reads as TGTGCCTGGAGCGACCCGGCGCGCTCCTACGAGCAGTACTTC.

This clone was seen a handful of times. The rearrangement links TRBV9 to TRBJ1-1; D gene ambiguous. Trimming took off 2 bases at V and 1 base at J, with 12 bases between the two ends. Germline CDR1 reads SGDLS; CDR2 reads YYNGEE. The CDR3 consists of 15 residues. Written as DNA, the CDR3 is TGTGCCAGCAGCGTTTTCGGTATGGGGAACACTGAAGCTTTCTTT. Translated, it gives CASSVFGMGNTEAFF. Full variable domain (remainder filled in from reference TRBV9 and TRBJ1-1): DSGVTQTPKHLITATGQRVTLRCSPRSGDLSVYWYQQSLDQGLQFLIQYYNGEERAKGNILERFSAQQFPDLHSELNLSSLELGDSALYFCASSVFGMGNTEAFFGQGTRLTVV.

This chain connects TRBV7-9 to TRBJ2-3; D gene uncertain. V dropped 2 bases and J dropped 6 bases, with 15 bases sitting between them. Germline V gene data show CDR1 as SEHNR and CDR2 as FQNEAQ (reference sequence). CDR3 size: 15 residues. The CDR3 DNA is TGTGCCAGCAGCTTACTGCCAGGCAAATCTGATACGCAGTATTTT. It translates to CASSLLPGKSDTQYF.

The chain joins TRBV5-8 to TRBJ1-2, with D perhaps matching TRBD1 (6 bases). Germline CDR1 and CDR2: SGHTS and YDEGEE. V was cut by 0 bases and J by 9 bases, with 15 bases left in between. The CDR3 is 14 amino acids. CDR3 region: CASSLVWGAQSYTF. The DNA for the CDR3 is TGTGCCAGCAGCTTGGTTTGGGGGGCGCAAAGCTACACCTTC.

V usage is TRBV7-2 and J usage is TRBJ2-1, with TRBD2 identical over 13 bases. The CDR3 runs 17 residues. Germline CDR1 SGHTA, CDR2 FQGNSA. Losses at the gene ends were 6 bases for V and 4 bases for J; bases not matched to a gene: 9. Here the CDR3 reads CASRPLAGGDSYNEQFF. CDR3 nucleotides: TGTGCCAGCAGGCCACTAGCGGGAGGGGACTCTTACAATGAGCAGTTCTTC.

V usage is TRBV5-5 and J usage is TRBJ1-1; 9 bases map to TRBD1. V lost 4 bases to trimming and J lost 5 bases; unmatched junction nucleotides: 9. The CDR3 extends over 15 amino acids. CDR1 SGHKS and CDR2 YYEKEE come from the germline V gene (reference sequence). The CDR3, as DNA: TGTGCCAGCAGCCATTCGACAGGGGGAGGAACTGAAGCTTTCTTT. Its protein is CASSHSTGGGTEAFF.